A single sample is the source of the 9 T cell receptor beta chains below, sequenced in a study of human T cells and chemical hapten exposure. Stated time point: patch test 2, 6 weeks after DPC sensitization. The treatment here: therapeutic diphenylcyclopropenone sensitization with weekly scalp DPC. One entry per CDR3 protein results from TCRdb running MiXCR on the RACE reads. The data contain 330,000 or so distinct CDR3 sequences, around 6% of them singletons. The material sequenced was whole blood, taken in connection with sensitization to the hapten diphenylcyclopropenone (DPC). The receptors were sampled from a woman younger than 35 with alopecia areata. Some clones in this sample may be carry-over from other donors' samples.

This clonotype was counted ten times or more. The V gene is TRBV9, the J gene TRBJ1-1; D not certain. Germline assignment: CDR1 SGDLS and CDR2 YYNGEE. The length of the CDR3 is 14 residues. Trimming removed 4 bases from V and 4 bases from J, with 14 bases in between. CDR3 residues: CASSPLRDRTEAFF. The CDR3 nucleotides read TGTGCCAGCAGCCCCCTCCGTGATCGCACTGAAGCTTTCTTT.

This rearrangement joins TRBV6-5 to TRBJ2-5; D not certain. The CDR3 runs 15 residues. The V gene lost 0 bases and the J gene lost 3 bases, with 11 bases spanning the gap. The germline V gene has CDR1 MNHEY and CDR2 SVGAGI. The CDR3 sequence: CASSYSFRKEETQYF. The CDR3 DNA reads TGTGCCAGCAGTTACTCCTTCAGAAAGGAAGAGACCCAGTACTTC.

This clonotype was seen repeatedly, ten times or more. For the CDR3, the DNA is TGTGCCAGCAGCTTAACACAGGGGATCGATCAGCCCCAGCATTTT. This codes for CASSLTQGIDQPQHF. The chain carries TRBV7-6 and TRBJ1-5; TRBD1 matches at 7 bases. Germline CDR1 SGHVS, CDR2 FNYEAQ. With 2 bases clipped from V and 5 bases from J, the junction kept 6 bases outside the gene matches. CDR3 length: 15 residues.

This clonotype was recorded at least ten times. J is TRBJ1-5 and V is TRBV29-1; TRBD1 is a possible D gene (6 bases). Trimming left V 0 bases short and J 7 bases short, with 13 bases between. This CDR3 contains 14 residues. Per germline, CDR1 SQVTM and CDR2 ANQGSEA. The CDR3 loop reads CSVEEQGSGQPQHF. CDR3 bases: TGCAGCGTTGAAGAACAGGGCTCGGGGCAGCCCCAGCATTTT.

This clonotype was counted at least ten times. The V call is TRBV29-1, the J call TRBJ1-2; weak D call: TRBD1 (5 bases). The CDR3 has 17 amino acids. Germline V CDR1 and CDR2: SQVTM, ANQGSEA. Trimming left V 4 bases short and J 6 bases short, with 27 bases between. CDR3 protein: CSVGGSLSNDKSNGYTF. CDR3 coding DNA: TGCAGCGTTGGGGGCTCCCTGTCAAACGACAAGTCAAATGGCTACACCTTC.

This clonotype was picked up many times. The gene calls are TRBV28 and TRBJ1-2, with D possibly being TRBD1 (5 bases). Trimming took off 6 bases at V and 3 bases at J, with 17 bases between the two ends. The CDR3 has 15 amino acids. The germline V gene has CDR1 MDHEN and CDR2 SYDVKM. CDR3 DNA: TGTGCCAGCAGATTGATGGGGGAAAGGGACTATGGCTACACCTTC. It codes for CASRLMGERDYGYTF.

There are a few counts of this clonotype. The chain links TRBV4-3 to TRBJ1-2; D remains ambiguous. This CDR3 contains 15 residues. The V end was cut by 0 bases, the J end by 1 base, with 9 bases between. Germline CDR1 LGHNA, CDR2 YSLEER. The CDR3 protein is CASSQDLTFNYGYTF. CDR3 in DNA: TGCGCCAGCAGCCAAGATCTGACCTTTAACTATGGCTACACCTTC.

The chain carries TRBV18 and TRBJ2-7; D is ambiguous. Trimming pared 2 bases from V and 0 bases from J, leaving 5 bases between. The CDR3 length is 13 residues. The germline gives CDR1 KGHSH, CDR2 LQKENI. The CDR3 protein is CASSPSLSYEQYF. The CDR3 DNA reads as TGTGCCAGCTCACCATCTCTCTCCTACGAGCAGTACTTC. The whole variable domain, remainder taken from reference TRBV18 and TRBJ2-7, is NAGVMQNPRHLVRRRGQEARLRCSPMKGHSHVYWYRQLPEEGLKFMVYLQKENIIDESGMPKERFSAEFPKEGPSILRIQQVVRGDSAAYFCASSPSLSYEQYFGPGTRLTVT.

In regard to this clonotype: A much larger clone is a single base away; this may be a read error. J is TRBJ2-1 and V is TRBV4-3; D gene unclear. Germline V lookup: CDR1 LGHNA, CDR2 YSLEER. V was pared by 3 bases and J by 0 bases, with 6 bases between. The CDR3 extends over 14 amino acids. The CDR3 reads CASSHRASYNEQFF. The CDR3 DNA sequence: TGCGCCAGCAGCCATAGAGCCTCCTACAATGAGCAGTTCTTC.